This record concerns one T cell receptor beta chain sequence. Sequencing used immunoSEQ multiplex PCR; TCRdb keeps in-frame clones, though not all of them. The table lists roughly 190,000 clones, about 89% of them singletons. The data originate from a study of control samples from healthy donors and cancer patients. The germline V gene encodes CDR1 SGHNT and CDR2 YYREEE (reference sequence). The CDR3 covers 16 residues. V gave up 4 bases and J gave up 2 bases; unmatched junction bases: 6. This receptor was obtained from a man aged 25-45 years in good health. Sequencing used blood. The chain recombines TRBV5-4 with TRBJ2-1; TRBD2 matches 10 bases. CDR3 protein: CASSPRLAGPYNEQFF. CDR3 DNA: TGTGCCAGCAGCCCTCGACTAGCGGGTCCCTACAATGAGCAGTTCTTC.